This TCR beta chain was retrieved from a study of blood T cell repertoires in COVID-19. Across the whole study: PBMCs, B-cell-depleted T cells, or T cells provided the cDNA or gDNA that made up the material.

Assignment of participants to cohorts was predicated upon participant-reported clinical history. Here immunoSEQ multiplex PCR was the method, and the copy in TCRdb shows in-frame clones only, minus some. The repertoire holds 200,000 to 250,000 clones, almost 90% seen once, with about 15% in the top ten. V lost 8 bases and J 0 bases, leaving 11 bases between the germline ends. CDR1 and CDR2 (germline): LNHDA, SQIVND (reference sequence). The length of the CDR3 is 13 residues. The source of this sequence is a woman in her fifties or sixties with acute COVID-19. This sequence joins TRBV19 and TRBJ2-7; a weak D match, TRBD1 (6 bases). Source material: PBMCs or T cells enriched from blood (not recorded which). The CDR3 DNA is TGTGCCAGTTCCGGGACAATCTCCTACGAGCAGTACTTC. It translates to CASSGTISYEQYF.